This TCR beta chain was profiled in a study of blood T cell repertoires in COVID-19. Across the study: The samples span acute and convalescent COVID-19 from the United States, Italy and Spain. T cells, B-cell-depleted T cells, or PBMCs supplied cDNA or gDNA.

Germline lookup yields CDR1 SGHAT and CDR2 FQNNGV. The CDR3 contains 15 residues. The V end lost 5 bases, the J end lost 13 bases, and 21 bases lay between the germline ends. In the authors' workflow: Amplification with reference gene primers provided the estimates of nucleated cell counts. Generated by immunoSEQ multiplex PCR, the TCRdb table keeps only in-frame clones and is missing some. V and J calls and clone size are those listed in that table; D and trimming were worked out from the DNA. The table shows tens of thousands of clones, with around four fifths occurring only once. This clone was observed a few times.

The receptor comes from a human donor in a cohort sampled during active COVID-19. Source material: peripheral blood. The V call is TRBV11-2, the J call TRBJ1-6; possibly TRBD1 for D (6 bases). The CDR3 loop reads CASSPQGQPGRPLHF. The CDR3 coding sequence is TGTGCCAGCAGCCCCCAGGGGCAGCCAGGTCGGCCCCTCCACTTT. Full variable domain (rest looked up from reference TRBV11-2 and TRBJ1-6): EAGVAQSPRYKIIEKRQSVAFWCNPISGHATLYWYQQILGQGPKLLIQFQNNGVVDDSQLPKDRFSAERLKGVDSTLKIQPAKLEDSAVYLCASSPQGQPGRPLHFGNGTRLTVT.